This TCR beta chain was sequenced for a study of PD-1 and CTLA-4 blockade in melanoma. This clone was seen once. TCRdb keeps only in-frame clones here, not all; method: immunoSEQ multiplex PCR. In the table there are approximately 33,000 clones, 85% to 95% of which are singletons. Germline V gene lookup returns CDR1 KGHSH and CDR2 LQKENI. The ends were cut back, 5 bases at V and 4 bases at J, with 18 bases in the middle. This CDR3 spans 15 amino acids. This TCR came from a human donor with melanoma. The chain recombines TRBV18 with TRBJ2-7; D is unclear. The specimen comprised CD8+ T cells from peripheral blood, sampled from a patient given anti-PD-1 treatment. The CDR3 is CASSSPGPRYYEQYF. CDR3 coding DNA: TGTGCCAGCTCATCTCCGGGTCCTAGATATTACGAGCAGTACTTC. Complete variable domain (other parts from reference TRBV18 and TRBJ2-7): NAGVMQNPRHLVRRRGQEARLRCSPMKGHSHVYWYRQLPEEGLKFMVYLQKENIIDESGMPKERFSAEFPKEGPSILRIQQVVRGDSAAYFCASSSPGPRYYEQYFGPGTRLTVT.